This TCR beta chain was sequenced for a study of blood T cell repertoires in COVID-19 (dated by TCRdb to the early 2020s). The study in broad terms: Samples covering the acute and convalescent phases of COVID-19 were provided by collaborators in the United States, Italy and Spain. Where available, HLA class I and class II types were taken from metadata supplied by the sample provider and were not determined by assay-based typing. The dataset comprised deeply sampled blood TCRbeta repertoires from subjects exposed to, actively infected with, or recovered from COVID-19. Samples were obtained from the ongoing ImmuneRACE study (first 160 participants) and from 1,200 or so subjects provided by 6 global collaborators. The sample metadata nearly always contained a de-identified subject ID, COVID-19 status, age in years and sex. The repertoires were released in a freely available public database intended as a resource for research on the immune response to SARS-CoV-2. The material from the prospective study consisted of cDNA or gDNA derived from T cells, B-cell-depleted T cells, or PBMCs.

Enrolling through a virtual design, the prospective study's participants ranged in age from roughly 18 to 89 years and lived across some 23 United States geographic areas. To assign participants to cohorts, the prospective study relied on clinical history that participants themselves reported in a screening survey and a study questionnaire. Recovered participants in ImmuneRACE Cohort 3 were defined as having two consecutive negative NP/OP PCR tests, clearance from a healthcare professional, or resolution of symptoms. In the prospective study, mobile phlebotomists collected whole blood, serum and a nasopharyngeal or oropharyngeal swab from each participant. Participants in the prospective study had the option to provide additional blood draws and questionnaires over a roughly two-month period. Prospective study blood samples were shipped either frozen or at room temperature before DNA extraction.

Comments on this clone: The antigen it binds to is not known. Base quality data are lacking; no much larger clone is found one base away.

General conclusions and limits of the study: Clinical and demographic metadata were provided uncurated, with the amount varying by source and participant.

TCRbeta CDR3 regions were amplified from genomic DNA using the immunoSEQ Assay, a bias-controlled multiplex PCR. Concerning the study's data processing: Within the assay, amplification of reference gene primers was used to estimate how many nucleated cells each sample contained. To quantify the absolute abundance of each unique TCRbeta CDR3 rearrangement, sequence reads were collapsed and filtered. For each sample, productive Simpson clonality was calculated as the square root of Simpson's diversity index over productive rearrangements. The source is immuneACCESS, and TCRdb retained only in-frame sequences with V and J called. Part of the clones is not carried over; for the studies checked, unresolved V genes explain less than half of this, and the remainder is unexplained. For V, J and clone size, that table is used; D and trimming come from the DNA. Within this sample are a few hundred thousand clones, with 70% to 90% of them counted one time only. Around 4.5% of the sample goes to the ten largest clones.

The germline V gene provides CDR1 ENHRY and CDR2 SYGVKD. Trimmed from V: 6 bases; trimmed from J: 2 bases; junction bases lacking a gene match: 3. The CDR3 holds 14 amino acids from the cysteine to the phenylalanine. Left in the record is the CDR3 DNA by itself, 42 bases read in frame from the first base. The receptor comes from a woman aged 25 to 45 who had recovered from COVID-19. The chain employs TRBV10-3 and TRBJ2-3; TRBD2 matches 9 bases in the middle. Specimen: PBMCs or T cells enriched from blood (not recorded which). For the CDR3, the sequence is CAISVAGVTDTQYF. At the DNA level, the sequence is TGTGCCATCAGCGTAGCGGGAGTCACAGATACGCAGTATTTT.